The text below deals with one TCR beta chain. What it binds is unknown. Assay: immunoSEQ multiplex PCR; the TCRdb copy retains only in-frame clones and omits some. The sample shows roughly 110,000 clones, about nine tenths of them seen only once. This sample stems from a study of cytomegalovirus exposure and HLA in healthy donors. Study-level results: TCR sequences were mostly rare, though some public TCRs occurred in many donors. The study put 150 or so TCR beta chains on its list as cytomegalovirus-associated.

CDR3 length: 16 residues. Per the germline V gene, CDR1 is LNHDA and CDR2 is SQIVND (reference sequence). V shed 4 bases and J shed 3 bases, with 19 bases lying between them. Source material: PBMCs. This rearrangement joins TRBV19 to TRBJ2-7; perhaps TRBD2 as D (7 bases). This receptor was taken from a woman between 18 and 30 years old in good health and CMV-seropositive. This chain's CDR3 is CASSKIVGGGSYEQYF. CDR3 nucleotide sequence: TGTGCCAGTAGTAAGATCGTTGGGGGGGGCAGCTACGAGCAGTACTTC.